This entry describes one T cell receptor beta chain. What it binds is not known. PCR used 60 Vbeta primers and 13 Jbeta primers. Some clones are missing from TCRdb's copy, which holds only in-frame ones; the method was immunoSEQ multiplex PCR. The table has more than 95,000 clones, around three quarters seen once. Germline values: CDR1 SGDLS, CDR2 YYNGEE. With 0 bases clipped from V and 5 bases from J, the junction kept 6 bases outside the gene matches. This CDR3 has 15 residues. This sample is part of a study of cytomegalovirus exposure and HLA in healthy donors. Whole-study context: Approximately 80 million unique TCRs from HLA-typed donors were held in an early data release. Study-wide points: Later work showed greater clonal expansion in HLA-associated TCR beta chains than in equally common others.

The sequence was obtained from a man in his forties or fifties in good health and CMV-seronegative. V usage is TRBV9 and J usage is TRBJ2-3, with TRBD2 identical over 7 bases. The sample was PBMCs. This CDR3 is CASSVEAGREDTQYF. The CDR3, as DNA: TGTGCCAGCAGCGTAGAAGCGGGGAGGGAAGATACGCAGTATTTT.